Presented here are 14 T cell receptor beta chains from one specimen sequenced in a study of T cell changes during pregnancy in multiple sclerosis. Clones were sequenced by immunoSEQ multiplex PCR, and TCRdb holds only the in-frame ones, with some missing. Of 90,000 or so clones in the sample, 85% to 95% were seen once. The material sequenced was peripheral blood, taken after pregnancy. The receptor source for this set is a female donor in good health, enrolled as a control in a pregnancy study.

V gene TRBV28 combines with J gene TRBJ1-1; D not resolved. Trimming stripped 6 bases from V and 0 bases from J, with 5 bases between. Per the germline V gene, CDR1 is MDHEN and CDR2 is SYDVKM. The CDR3 consists of 12 residues. In DNA, the CDR3 is TGTGCCAGCAGGTCGGTGAACACTGAAGCTTTCTTT. This encodes CASRSVNTEAFF. The full variable domain, with the rest looked up from reference TRBV28 and TRBJ1-1, is DVKVTQSSRYLVKRTGEKVFLECVQDMDHENMFWYRQDPGLGLRLIYFSYDVKMKEKGDIPEGYSVSREKKERFSLILESASTNQTSMYLCASRSVNTEAFFGQGTRLTVV.

V and J are TRBV6-6 and TRBJ1-2; 9 bases are shared with TRBD1. CDR3 length: 15 amino acids. The J segment lost 3 bases and the V segment lost 2 bases, leaving 4 bases of the junction unmatched. The V gene's germline CDR1 is MNHNY and CDR2 SVGAGI (reference sequence). CDR3 amino acids: CASSYRDRADYGYTF. The CDR3 DNA follows: TGTGCCAGCAGTTACCGGGACAGGGCGGACTATGGCTACACCTTC.

The chain joins TRBV6-6 to TRBJ2-7; D gene uncertain. Trimming shortened V by 1 base and J by 4 bases, and 5 bases separated the two germline ends. The germline CDR1 and CDR2 sequences are MNHNY and SVGAGI (reference sequence). The CDR3 has 12 residues. The CDR3 protein is CASSYLDYEQYF. DNA for the CDR3: TGTGCCAGCAGTTACTTAGATTACGAGCAGTACTTC.

This chain links TRBV19 with TRBJ1-4; D gene uncertain. The germline CDR1 and CDR2 sequences are LNHDA and SQIVND (reference sequence). V lost 5 bases to trimming and J lost 1 base, with 11 bases between them. There are 15 residues in the CDR3. The CDR3 is CASSPRHGTNEKLFF. The CDR3 DNA follows: TGTGCCAGTAGTCCCCGCCACGGAACTAATGAAAAACTGTTTTTT.

This chain joins TRBV28 and TRBJ1-2; 9 nucleotides match TRBD1. In germline, CDR1 is MDHEN, CDR2 SYDVKM. Trimming removed 2 bases from V and 8 bases from J; junction bases left unmatched: 6. The CDR3 is 14 amino acids. In nucleotides, the CDR3 is TGTGCCAGCAGTTTAAGGACAGGGGATGGAGGCTACACCTTC. Translation: CASSLRTGDGGYTF.

The chain couples TRBV2 to TRBJ2-3; 7 nucleotides line up with TRBD2. The V gene end was trimmed by 5 bases and the J gene end by 0 bases; junction bases not matched to a gene: 2. This CDR3 spans 14 amino acids. CDR1 is SNHLY and CDR2 is FYNNEI in the germline V gene. The CDR3 coding sequence is TGTGCCAGCAGTCCACTAGCGAGCACAGATACGCAGTATTTT. Encoded protein: CASSPLASTDTQYF.

The chain employs TRBV29-1 and TRBJ2-3, with TRBD2 identical over 12 bases. Looked up from germline, CDR1 is SQVTM and CDR2 is ANQGSEA. V trimming: 5 bases; J trimming: 2 bases; junction bases outside the gene matches: 2. The CDR3 is 14 amino acids. As DNA, the CDR3 is TGCAGCGTTAGGACTAGCGGGAACACAGATACGCAGTATTTT. This sequence encodes CSVRTSGNTDTQYF.

The rearrangement uses TRBV7-2 and TRBJ2-1; 11 positions agree with TRBD1. J was trimmed by 7 bases and V by 3 bases; bases with no gene match: 5. The CDR3 runs 15 residues. Germline CDR1 and CDR2: SGHTA and FQGNSA. The CDR3 reads CASSFRTGGENEQFF. The DNA for the CDR3 is TGTGCCAGCAGCTTCAGGACAGGGGGCGAGAATGAGCAGTTCTTC.

The rearrangement uses TRBV25-1 and TRBJ1-5; 7 positions match TRBD1. V was pared by 5 bases and J by 3 bases, with 1 base of the junction left unmatched. Per germline, CDR1 MGHDK and CDR2 SYGVNS. CDR3 length: 13 amino acids. The CDR3 DNA is TGTGCCAGCAGTACAGGGGACAATCAGCCCCAGCATTTT. This gives the protein CASSTGDNQPQHF.

This chain joins TRBV5-1 and TRBJ2-1; maybe TRBD2 (6 bases). CDR3 size: 15 residues. Trimming pared 0 bases from V and 8 bases from J, leaving 15 bases between. CDR1 is SGHRS, CDR2 YFSETQ, per germline. The CDR3 is CASSLVGGVGDEQFF. The CDR3 nucleotides are TGCGCCAGCAGCTTGGTCGGGGGAGTGGGCGATGAGCAGTTCTTC.

The chain recombines TRBV5-5 with TRBJ2-2; 7 bases align to TRBD1. The germline V gene has CDR1 SGHKS and CDR2 YYEKEE (reference sequence). CDR3 size: 14 residues. J lost 0 bases, V lost 7 bases, and 3 bases had no gene match. In nucleotides, the CDR3 is TGTGCCAGCTTGGGGACAGCGAACACCGGGGAGCTGTTTTTT. Translated, it gives CASLGTANTGELFF.

The V gene is TRBV6-1, the J gene TRBJ1-3; no definite D call. Germline values: CDR1 MNHNS, CDR2 SASEGT. The length of the CDR3 is 14 residues. V was shortened by 2 bases and J by 4 bases, with 9 bases between the two germline ends. CDR3 nucleotides: TGTGCCAGCAGTGAAATGAGCGGAGGAAACACCATATATTTT. Translating it yields CASSEMSGGNTIYF.

V gene TRBV2 combines with J gene TRBJ2-4; TRBD1 agrees at 11 bases. Germline V CDR1 and CDR2: SNHLY, FYNNEI. V trimming: 4 bases; J trimming: 7 bases; junction bases outside the gene matches: 0. The CDR3 has 13 amino acids. The DNA for the CDR3 is TGTGCCAGCAGTGGGACAGGGGGCAACATTCAGTACTTC. It yields the protein CASSGTGGNIQYF. The full variable domain, rest sourced from reference TRBV2 and TRBJ2-4, is EPEVTQTPSHQVTQMGQEVILRCVPISNHLYFYWYRQILGQKVEFLVSFYNNEISEKSEIFDDQFSVERPDGSNFTLKIRSTKLEDSAMYFCASSGTGGNIQYFGAGTRLSVL.

The chain recombines TRBV18 with TRBJ2-3; TRBD2 might be the D (6 bases). The germline gives CDR1 KGHSH, CDR2 LQKENI. This CDR3 has 13 amino acids. The germline V and J ends were trimmed by 3 bases and 5 bases, with 9 bases remaining between them. CDR3 region: CASSPPSEDTQYF. CDR3 DNA: TGTGCCAGCTCACCTCCTAGCGAAGATACGCAGTATTTT.